This TCR beta chain was recorded in a study of neurological immune-mediated disorders (dated by TCRdb to 2018 to 2020). The study in broad terms: The study compared peripheral blood TCR-beta repertoires of HTLV-I-associated myelopathy (HAM/TSP) patients, multiple sclerosis patients and healthy controls using UMI-based sequencing. The cohort included roughly 71 subjects: some 14 with HAM/TSP, about 35 with multiple sclerosis, and roughly 20 healthy controls. Longitudinal HAM/TSP and healthy donors were sampled at 3 time-points each (about 3-45 month intervals). Longitudinal samples, technical triplicates and paired sorted CD4+ and CD8+ T-cell subsets, alongside PBMC samples, were included among the approximately 110 TCR-beta libraries.

The full study reports these points: TCR clonal expansion was highest in HAM/TSP patients and lowest in MS patients, with MS patients falling below even healthy controls. Across subjects, expanded clones never shared an identical CDR3 amino acid sequence, which suggests that the TCR-beta repertoires in every group were private.

Comment on this clonotype: The antigen it recognizes is unknown. No much larger clone exists at a distance of one base, and base qualities are not known.

Taken with the paper, the label for time point translates to: longitudinal time-point 2. For the unsorted PBMC libraries, 2 million PBMCs were stored in RNAlater at -80 degrees C until RNA extraction and were used to generate the libraries. Peripheral blood was subjected to Ficoll-Hypaque density gradient centrifugation to isolate PBMCs, which were then cryopreserved in liquid nitrogen. cDNA was synthesized by template-switch 5'RACE using a primer carrying a 10-nucleotide random unique molecular identifier by which each TCR transcript was tagged. Over 180 million TCR-beta sequences, covering 15-18 subjects, were produced in each sequencing run. The RNeasy kit was used to extract total RNA. The KAPA Real-time Library Amplification kit was used to amplify TCR-beta VDJ regions with primers targeting the TCR constant region and the 5'RACE anchor. A first PCR added sample indexes and Illumina adaptors, and a second PCR then raised library yield. After Ampure bead purification, the roughly 650 bp TCR product was size-selected on a 2% E-gel SizeSelection system. Library quality was checked on a Bioanalyzer, concentration was measured with Qubit, and libraries were quantified with the Kapa Library Quantification kit before pooling. Libraries were sequenced paired-end 2 x 150 bp on an Illumina HiSeq 2500. To increase sequence diversity, roughly 25-31% phiX was spiked into each library pool. For the original study's pipeline: The UMI-based MiGEC pipeline processed quality-filtered reads and removed over 80% of raw TCR sequences during error correction. IMGT germline references were used for aligning VDJ genes, and each clonotype was defined as a unique CDR3 amino acid sequence together with its V-J genes. Clonal expansion, Shannon diversity, and CDR3 relatedness (CalcPairwiseDistances, ClusterSamples) were evaluated with VDJtools, and phylogenetic trees were built with CLCbio workbench. Expanded clones were defined as having at least 8 unique UMIs, based on coefficient-of-variation modelling across technical triplicates. Starting from the raw public reads, TCRdb applied fastp trimming at Q25, assembled clones with MiXCR and retained in-frame beta chains. Each CDR3 protein appears once, grouped with its most common genes and DNA. The V and J calls here are based on TCRdb, not the publication. This sample lists some 48,000 distinct CDR3 sequences; less than 15% were detected once. Roughly 4.5% of the sample comes from the top ten.

For this chain, trimming is 0 bases at the V end and 11 bases at the J end, and the number of junction bases without a gene match is 13. There are 15 amino acids in the CDR3, from cysteine to phenylalanine inclusive. The CDR3 DNA has 45 bases and is translated from base 1. The CDR1 and CDR2 encoded by the germline V gene (reference sequence) are DFQATT and SNEGSKA. This receptor was taken from a male donor with HTLV-1-associated myelopathy (HAM/TSP). The chain joins TRBV20-1 to TRBJ1-5; TRBD1 agrees with 7 junctional bases. The sequencing input was PBMCs. The nucleotide sequence is given as TGCAGTGCTAGAGAGCCAACAGGGGAAAAACATTCCCAGCATTTT. Its protein is CSAREPTGEKHSQHF.